This T cell receptor (beta chain) originates from a study of control samples from healthy donors and cancer patients. V was trimmed by 5 bases and J by 0 bases, leaving 10 bases between them. The CDR3 loop spans 15 amino acids. Germline V lookup: CDR1 WNHNN, CDR2 SYGVQD (reference sequence). Some clones are missing from TCRdb's copy, which holds only in-frame ones; the method was immunoSEQ multiplex PCR. The table records some 160,000 clones, 90% to 95% of them present only once. This TCR was recovered from a woman aged 40 to 55 in good health. The material sequenced was blood. This chain links TRBV10-1 with TRBJ1-4, with D possibly TRBD1 on 5 matching bases. The CDR3 nucleotides are TGCGCCAGCAGTCCGGGGGGTGCAACTAATGAAAAACTGTTTTTT. It encodes CASSPGGATNEKLFF.